This T cell receptor (beta chain) was observed in a study of OX40 agonist ivuxolimab in advanced cancers. The CDR3 consists of 15 residues. Germline-derived CDR1 and CDR2 are SGHTA and FQGTGA. V dropped 4 bases and J dropped 10; count of bases not matched to a gene: 12. Data came from immunoSEQ multiplex PCR; TCRdb stores just in-frame clones and leaves some out. The table has around 60,000 clones, around 89% seen once. The source material was CD4+ or CD8+ T cells sorted from blood, sampled in a trial of the OX40 agonist ivuxolimab. The sequence came from an adult with an advanced solid tumor such as melanoma, head and neck, liver or kidney cancer. The chain is built from TRBV7-3 and TRBJ2-1; 8 bases match TRBD1. The CDR3 is CASSSGTGFGEEQFF. Written as DNA, the CDR3 is TGTGCCAGCAGCTCCGGGACAGGCTTTGGAGAGGAGCAGTTCTTC.